The 30 T cell receptor beta chains given below trace back to one sample, sequenced in a study of cytomegalovirus exposure and HLA in healthy donors. PCR employed 60 Vbeta and 13 Jbeta primers. This table comes from immunoSEQ multiplex PCR, and its TCRdb copy is limited to in-frame clones, with some not included. This table holds approximately 170,000 clones, roughly 60% found once. Sequences were obtained from PBMCs. The receptors were sampled from a middle-aged man in good health and CMV-seronegative.

This clone has just a few counts. This sequence joins TRBV19 and TRBJ2-3; 11 bases are a match to TRBD1. The CDR3 is 15 residues long. The trim removed 4 bases at V and 11 bases at J, leaving 11 bases unmatched. Germline values: CDR1 LNHDA, CDR2 SQIVND (reference sequence). CDR3 region: CASSTSPGTGGMQYF. The DNA for the CDR3 is TGTGCCAGTAGTACTTCTCCCGGGACAGGGGGAATGCAGTATTTT.

This clone was found once. V and J are TRBV18 and TRBJ1-1, with D perhaps matching TRBD1 (5 bases). V was pared by 2 bases and J by 1 base, with 14 bases between. The CDR3 runs 16 residues. Germline V gene sequence: CDR1 KGHSH, CDR2 LQKENI. The CDR3 DNA reads as TGTGCCAGCTCACCATGGGGGGAAGGGACGAACACTGAAGCTTTCTTT. Its protein is CASSPWGEGTNTEAFF. Filled out from reference TRBV18 and TRBJ1-1, the complete variable domain reads NAGVMQNPRHLVRRRGQEARLRCSPMKGHSHVYWYRQLPEEGLKFMVYLQKENIIDESGMPKERFSAEFPKEGPSILRIQQVVRGDSAAYFCASSPWGEGTNTEAFFGQGTRLTVV.

The chain couples TRBV29-1 to TRBJ1-4; no clear D. V gave up 1 base and J gave up 8 bases, with 14 bases separating them. The CDR3 spans 14 residues. Germline CDR1 SQVTM, CDR2 ANQGSEA. This CDR3 reads CSVEVTTREEKLFF. CDR3 bases: TGCAGCGTTGAAGTCACCACGAGGGAGGAAAAACTGTTTTTT.

There are a few counts of this clone. The chain carries TRBV4-2 and TRBJ2-7; D is undetermined. Germline V gives CDR1 LGHNA, CDR2 YNFKEQ. With 1 base removed from V and 4 bases from J, the gap between germline ends came to 8 bases. This CDR3 spans 13 amino acids. In DNA form, the CDR3 reads TGTGCCAGCAGCCAAGCCGAGATGTACGAGCAGTACTTC. Its translation: CASSQAEMYEQYF.

A few counts support this clone. The CDR3: CASSDRGWSTDTQYF. CDR3 sequence (DNA): TGCGCCAGCAGCGACAGGGGTTGGAGCACAGATACGCAGTATTTT. The gene calls are TRBV5-1 and TRBJ2-3; 8 bases are shared with TRBD1. V gave up 4 bases and J gave up 0 bases; unmatched junction bases: 4. Germline CDR1 SGHRS, CDR2 YFSETQ. This CDR3 has 15 amino acids.

This chain links TRBV28 with TRBJ2-7; perhaps TRBD1 as D (6 bases). Germline assignment: CDR1 MDHEN and CDR2 SYDVKM. This CDR3 is 14 amino acids long. Trimming left V 6 bases short and J 3 bases short, with 15 bases between. Here the CDR3 reads CASSPPQGIYEQYF. CDR3 nucleotides: TGTGCCAGCAGCCCCCCCCAGGGGATCTACGAGCAGTACTTC.

V is TRBV4-1 and J is TRBJ2-1; 8 bases are a match to TRBD2. The CDR3 is 15 amino acids. The V gene's germline CDR1 is MGHRA and CDR2 YSYEKL. After removal of 1 base from V and 4 bases from J, the junction contained 3 bases not matched to a gene. The CDR3 reads CASSQALAVYNEQFF. The CDR3 DNA reads as TGCGCCAGCAGCCAAGCACTAGCGGTTTACAATGAGCAGTTCTTC.

This rearrangement joins TRBV29-1 to TRBJ2-2; TRBD2 matches 9 bases. Germline V gene lookup returns CDR1 SQVTM and CDR2 ANQGSEA. This CDR3 comprises 16 residues. With 4 bases clipped from V and 7 bases from J, the junction kept 13 bases outside the gene matches. CDR3 residues: CSVVIRKREVIGELFF. The CDR3 DNA reads TGCAGCGTTGTAATTCGAAAGCGGGAGGTTATCGGGGAGCTGTTTTTT.

This clone has more than one count but fewer than ten. The V and J genes are TRBV5-4 and TRBJ1-6; D is unclear. Trimming shortened V by 2 bases and J by 6 bases, and 3 bases separated the two germline ends. CDR1 and CDR2 (germline): SGHNT, YYREEE (reference sequence). The CDR3 extends over 12 amino acids. The CDR3 DNA is TGTGCCAGCAGCTTCTCTAATTCACCCCTCCACTTT. This codes for CASSFSNSPLHF.

V gene TRBV11-2 combines with J gene TRBJ2-3, with D maybe TRBD2 (6 bases). Trimming left V 0 bases short and J 2 bases short, with 9 bases between. Germline CDR1 SGHAT, CDR2 FQNNGV. CDR3 length equals 15 residues. The CDR3 DNA sequence: TGTGCCAGCAGCTTAGATGGGGGGATCACAGATACGCAGTATTTT. It is translated as CASSLDGGITDTQYF.

This clone was counted only a few times. The rearrangement uses TRBV29-1 and TRBJ2-1; 9 bases are a match to TRBD1. After removal of 5 bases from V and 2 bases from J, the junction contained 4 bases not matched to a gene. The germline CDR1 and CDR2 sequences are SQVTM and ANQGSEA. The CDR3 is made up of 14 amino acids. The CDR3 loop is CSVLGDRAYNEQFF. CDR3 nucleotide sequence: TGCAGCGTTCTCGGGGACAGGGCCTACAATGAGCAGTTCTTC.

J is TRBJ2-3 and V is TRBV30; 9 bases line up with TRBD2. J gave up 2 bases and V 0 bases, and 6 bases lay outside the gene matches. The CDR3 is 16 amino acids. Germline V gene lookup returns CDR1 GTSNPN and CDR2 SVGIG (reference sequence). The CDR3 DNA follows: TGTGCCTGGAGTGTCCTAGCGGGGAAACCCACAGATACGCAGTATTTT. It specifies CAWSVLAGKPTDTQYF.

The chain has TRBV19 and TRBJ2-7, with 8 bases aligning to TRBD2. CDR3 size: 15 residues. V dropped 4 bases and J dropped 7; count of bases not matched to a gene: 12. The germline CDR1 and CDR2 sequences are LNHDA and SQIVND (reference sequence). For the CDR3, the DNA is TGTGCCAGTAGTACCTCCGGGACTAGAGGGGATGAGCAGTACTTC. This translates into CASSTSGTRGDEQYF.

This clone was picked up one time. This chain connects TRBV30 to TRBJ2-7, with D perhaps matching TRBD2 (6 bases). The V gene lost 5 bases and the J gene lost 5 bases, with 10 bases spanning the gap. Per the germline V gene, CDR1 is GTSNPN and CDR2 is SVGIG (reference sequence). This CDR3 has 11 residues. CDR3 nucleotides: TGTGCCTGGGGAGGGGTTCACGAGCAGTACTTC. This encodes CAWGGVHEQYF.

This clone was seen more than once but under ten times. The chain uses TRBV18 and TRBJ2-7; 8 bases agree with TRBD2. The J segment lost 3 bases and the V segment lost 6 bases, leaving 7 bases of the junction unmatched. CDR1 KGHSH and CDR2 LQKENI come from the germline V gene. This CDR3 has 14 amino acids. CDR3 protein: CASSAGGSHYEQYF. CDR3 bases: TGTGCCAGCTCCGCGGGGGGCAGCCACTACGAGCAGTACTTC.

This chain connects TRBV29-1 to TRBJ2-1; the match to TRBD2 covers 10 bases. The CDR3 has 14 amino acids. Germline CDR1 and CDR2: SQVTM and ANQGSEA. V gave up 2 bases and J gave up 3 bases; unmatched junction bases: 1. The CDR3 loop reads CSVERLAGYNEQFF. As DNA, the CDR3 is TGCAGCGTTGAACGACTAGCGGGCTACAATGAGCAGTTCTTC.

On this clone: Other DNA sequences in the sample encode the same CDR3. V usage is TRBV11-2 and J usage is TRBJ2-7; tentative D call: TRBD1 (5 bases). Per the germline V gene, CDR1 is SGHAT and CDR2 is FQNNGV. The ends were cut back, 2 bases at V and 4 bases at J, with 6 bases in the middle. The CDR3 is 12 amino acids. The CDR3 loop reads CASSLQGYEQYF. CDR3 DNA: TGTGCCAGCAGCTTACAGGGTTACGAGCAGTACTTC.

The chain is built from TRBV7-2 and TRBJ1-1; 7 nucleotides line up with TRBD1. The V gene end was trimmed by 2 bases and the J gene end by 4 bases; junction bases not matched to a gene: 4. The CDR3 consists of 14 residues. Germline CDR1 reads SGHTA; CDR2 reads FQGNSA. DNA of the CDR3: TGTGCCAGCAGCTTAAGACAGGGAGGCACTGAAGCTTTCTTT. Translating gives CASSLRQGGTEAFF.

The chain employs TRBV15 and TRBJ1-5; D is undetermined. Germline V gene lookup returns CDR1 LNHNV and CDR2 YYDKDF (reference sequence). The CDR3 has 14 amino acids. With 0 bases removed from V and 4 bases from J, the gap between germline ends came to 7 bases. For the CDR3, the DNA is TGTGCCACCAGCAGAGATCAAGAGAATCAGCCCCAGCATTTT. This encodes CATSRDQENQPQHF.

The gene calls are TRBV7-9 and TRBJ1-1, with 9 bases aligning to TRBD1. V lost 0 bases, J lost 6 bases, and 5 bases stayed unmatched. The CDR3 runs 15 residues. Germline V lookup: CDR1 SEHNR, CDR2 FQNEAQ (reference sequence). CDR3 residues: CASSLATGGRSEAFF. The CDR3 DNA follows: TGTGCCAGCAGCTTAGCGACAGGGGGTAGGTCTGAAGCTTTCTTT.

The rearrangement uses TRBV9 and TRBJ2-5; 8 bases match TRBD2. CDR3 size: 15 residues. The V segment lost 0 bases and the J segment 4 bases; nucleotides outside the gene matches: 5. Per germline, CDR1 SGDLS and CDR2 YYNGEE. CDR3 region: CASSVASRGAETQYF. CDR3 DNA: TGTGCCAGCAGCGTAGCTTCGCGGGGGGCAGAGACCCAGTACTTC.

This chain connects TRBV5-8 to TRBJ2-7; 11 nucleotides match TRBD2. CDR1 and CDR2 (germline): SGHTS, YDEGEE. The length of the CDR3 is 15 residues. After removal of 4 bases from V and 3 bases from J, the junction contained 6 bases not matched to a gene. The CDR3 sequence is CASSPSGRPLYEQYF. The CDR3 nucleotides are TGTGCCAGCAGCCCTAGCGGGAGGCCCCTCTACGAGCAGTACTTC. Together with reference TRBV5-8 and TRBJ2-7, the CDR3 gives the full variable domain: EAGVTQSPTHLIKTRGQQATLRCSPISGHTSVYWYQQALGLGLQFLLWYDEGEERNRGNFPPRFSGRQFPNYSSELNVNALELEDSALYLCASSPSGRPLYEQYFGPGTRLTVT.

V gene TRBV5-7 combines with J gene TRBJ1-2; D unresolved. TRBV5-7 is recorded as an ORF, its role being uncertain. V lost 1 base and J lost 3, with 13 bases in between. The CDR3 consists of 15 residues. The CDR3 nucleotides are TGTGCCAGCAGCTTGTTGCGGGTGGCCTACTATGGCTACACCTTC. It is translated as CASSLLRVAYYGYTF.

This chain connects TRBV7-9 to TRBJ2-1; a weak D match, TRBD2 (5 bases). Trimming stripped 5 bases from V and 9 bases from J, with 14 bases between. The CDR3 runs 13 residues. Germline lookup yields CDR1 SEHNR and CDR2 FQNEAQ (reference sequence). The CDR3 DNA is TGTGCCAGCAGCCCCTCCGAGGGTGGTGAGCAGTTCTTC. Its protein is CASSPSEGGEQFF.

The V call is TRBV7-3, the J call TRBJ2-1, with 7 positions matching TRBD1. Per the germline V gene, CDR1 is SGHTA and CDR2 is FQGTGA. The CDR3 covers 13 residues. V dropped 5 bases and J dropped 6; count of bases not matched to a gene: 4. The CDR3 sequence is CASSTRDSNEQFF. In DNA form, the CDR3 reads TGTGCCAGCAGCACCCGGGACAGCAATGAGCAGTTCTTC.

This clone was counted a few times. The V call is TRBV19, the J call TRBJ2-2; a weak D match, TRBD1 (7 bases). Trimming shortened V by 6 bases and J by 3 bases, and 17 bases separated the two germline ends. The CDR3 is 16 amino acids. CDR1 is LNHDA, CDR2 SQIVND, per germline (reference sequence). This CDR3 is CASRRQGERDTGELFF. The CDR3 bases are TGTGCCAGTAGGAGACAGGGAGAGCGGGACACCGGGGAGCTGTTTTTT.

The chain joins TRBV28 to TRBJ2-3; 9 bases fit TRBD2. Germline assignment: CDR1 MDHEN and CDR2 SYDVKM. CDR3 length: 14 amino acids. The J segment lost 4 bases and the V segment lost 6 bases, leaving 5 bases of the junction unmatched. CDR3: CASSSGRRSDTQYF. The CDR3 bases are TGTGCCAGCAGCAGCGGGAGGCGATCAGATACGCAGTATTTT.

V and J are TRBV7-9 and TRBJ2-5; 9 positions match TRBD1. This CDR3 region has 14 residues. Germline V lookup: CDR1 SEHNR, CDR2 FQNEAQ (reference sequence). V lost 6 bases, J lost 5 bases, and 7 bases stayed unmatched. CDR3 nucleotide sequence: TGTGCCAGCAGTTTTAGACAGGGGGAGGAGACCCAGTACTTC. This translates into CASSFRQGEETQYF.

This clone was seen only a few times. The gene calls are TRBV5-1 and TRBJ2-7; 7 bases are a match to TRBD1. Germline V gene data show CDR1 as SGHRS and CDR2 as YFSETQ. The CDR3 spans 14 residues. J lost 2 bases, V lost 4 bases, and 6 bases had no gene match. CDR3 sequence reads: CASSPRDSAYEQYF. The CDR3 DNA is TGCGCCAGCAGCCCCCGGGACAGCGCCTACGAGCAGTACTTC.

The gene calls are TRBV2 and TRBJ1-6; tentatively, D is TRBD1 (6 bases). V lost 6 bases to trimming and J lost 6 bases, with 6 bases between them. Germline lookup yields CDR1 SNHLY and CDR2 FYNNEI. This CDR3 comprises 12 residues. CDR3 nucleotides: TGTGCCAGCAGGGACAGTAATTCACCCCTCCACTTT. Protein product: CASRDSNSPLHF. Together with reference TRBV2 and TRBJ1-6, the CDR3 gives the full variable domain: EPEVTQTPSHQVTQMGQEVILRCVPISNHLYFYWYRQILGQKVEFLVSFYNNEISEKSEIFDDQFSVERPDGSNFTLKIRSTKLEDSAMYFCASRDSNSPLHFGNGTRLTVT.